This T cell receptor beta chain is from a study of OX40 agonist ivuxolimab in advanced cancers. For context, the study as a whole: Ivuxolimab was a fully human IgG2 agonistic monoclonal antibody targeting the costimulatory receptor OX40 (CD134). Intravenous ivuxolimab was administered to patients every 2 weeks at six dose levels: 0.01, 0.1, 0.3, 1.5, 3 and 10 mg/kg. Among the approximately 50 dose-escalation patients, about 20 had hepatocellular carcinoma, 15 melanoma, 9 renal cell carcinoma and 9 head and neck cancer. In the dose-escalation cohort, roughly four fifths of patients were male, and the mean age was around 60 years, with a range of about 23 to 85. Patients were allowed to have had prior anti-PD-1, anti-PD-L1 or anti-CTLA-4 therapy, and approximately 40% of the dose-escalation patients had previously received checkpoint inhibitors. Three dose-escalation patients achieved partial responses, one with hepatocellular carcinoma and two with cutaneous melanoma. The purpose of peripheral TCRbeta sequencing was to test whether ivuxolimab changed TCR sequence diversity and led to clonal T-cell expansion. The monotherapy dose-escalation portion (N of about 57 patients) of the phase I ivuxolimab trial is reported in the paper.

The germline V gene specifies SGHTA as CDR1 and FQGNSA as CDR2. Trimming takes 2 bases from V and 0 bases from J, and the germline ends sit 3 bases apart. Inclusive of the bounding cysteine and phenylalanine, the CDR3 is 13 residues long. Just the 39-base CDR3 DNA is kept, in frame starting at base 1. This clone showed up just once. The antigen this receptor binds is unknown. Qualities for individual bases were not recorded, and no much larger clone is one base off. For sequencing of the TCRbeta CDR3 region, genomic DNA was extracted from the sorted cells. TCRbeta CDR3 regions were sequenced using the immunoSEQ Assay. TCRdb obtained this table from immuneACCESS and retained in-frame rearrangements with V and J assigned. These tables miss some clones; where compared with another copy, unresolved V genes account for less than half of the shortfall, and the remainder is unexplained. This sample has 90,000 or so clones in its table, and more than 85% of those were observed once. The ten largest clones take up 2% to 3% of the sample.

The trial excluded patients who had a history of autoimmune disease or who were on systemic immunosuppression. Peripheral blood for TCR sequencing was drawn from every dose cohort at baseline, at cycle 4 day 1 and at cycle 7 day 1. The samples were drawn from a first-in-human, open-label, multicenter phase I dose-escalation trial of ivuxolimab. Adults with locally advanced or metastatic melanoma, renal cell carcinoma, hepatocellular carcinoma or head and neck squamous cell carcinoma were enrolled in the trial. Before TCR sequencing, CD4+ and CD8+ T cells were separately sorted from peripheral blood. Findings and caveats that apply to the study as a whole: Low levels of normalized T-cell clonal expansion were also seen in some patients who did not respond. The antigen specificity of the clonally expanded peripheral T cells was not determined. Partial responders in the 0.1-3.0 mg/kg groups had among the lowest normalized peripheral clonal expansion, especially among CD8+ T cells. At doses from 0.1 to 3.0 mg/kg, clonal expansion was seen in both CD4+ and CD8+ blood T cells between baseline and week 6. On average, CD8+ T cells showed more expanded clones than CD4+ T cells after ivuxolimab.

This specimen was CD4+ or CD8+ T cells sorted from blood, taken in a trial of the OX40 agonist ivuxolimab. The chain is encoded by TRBV7-2 joined to TRBJ2-3; no D gene can be assigned with confidence. The TCR comes from an adult with an advanced solid tumor such as melanoma, head and neck, liver or kidney cancer. The CDR3 amino acid sequence is: CASSLWSTDTQYF. The DNA sequence is given as TGTGCCAGCAGCTTATGGAGCACAGATACGCAGTATTTT.